This TCR beta chain was sequenced during a study of cytomegalovirus exposure and HLA in healthy donors. Study-wide background: According to later analysis, the same platform produced the roughly 120 validation and under 750 first-cohort repertoires. Findings and caveats of the study: TCR beta chains numbering some 150 were designated cytomegalovirus-associated. Many donors carried some public TCRs, although rarity characterized most TCR sequences.

The J segment lost 2 bases and the V segment lost 6 bases, leaving 10 bases of the junction unmatched. Germline V CDR1 and CDR2: MDHEN, SYDVKM. The CDR3 spans 15 residues. In this sample, this clone turned up once. Its antigen is undetermined. Donors came from a validation cohort of about 120 subjects, distinct from the first 666-subject cohort. Sequencing was performed with immunoSEQ multiplex PCR; in TCRdb, only in-frame clones are kept and a portion is missing. The repertoire holds under 200,000 clones, with about 90% as singletons. Sequences were obtained from PBMCs. This rearrangement joins TRBV28 to TRBJ2-7; TRBD1 matches 7 bases. The receptor comes from a woman between 18 and 29 years old in good health and CMV-seropositive. CDR3 sequence reads: CASRSGQAGTYEQYF. CDR3 sequence (DNA): TGTGCCAGCAGGTCAGGACAGGCGGGCACCTACGAGCAGTACTTC.